This T cell receptor (beta chain) comes out of a study of cytomegalovirus exposure and HLA in healthy donors. Details on this clone: Its antigen is not known.

PCR employed 60 Vbeta and 13 Jbeta primers. Assay: immunoSEQ multiplex PCR; the TCRdb copy retains only in-frame clones and omits some. The data contain approximately 170,000 clones, approximately 80% of them singletons. Germline values: CDR1 SEHNR, CDR2 FQNEAQ (reference sequence). CDR3 size: 15 residues. Trimming shortened V by 5 bases and J by 4 bases, and 17 bases separated the two germline ends. The study, taken as a whole, reports: TCR beta chain V- and J-gene trimming was linked, in a later analysis, to a missense variant in DCLRE1C.

This receptor was identified in a female donor in good health and CMV-seronegative. V is TRBV7-9 and J is TRBJ1-1, with a possible D match to TRBD1 (5 bases). The sample consisted of PBMCs. Here the CDR3 reads CASSPTVGSLTEAFF. Written as DNA, the CDR3 is TGTGCCAGCAGCCCGACAGTGGGGTCCCTCACTGAAGCTTTCTTT. Combining the CDR3 with reference TRBV7-9 and TRBJ1-1 gives the whole variable domain DTGVSQNPRHKITKRGQNVTFRCDPISEHNRLYWYRQTLGQGPEFLTYFQNEAQLEKSRLLSDRFSAERPKGSFSTLEIQRTEQGDSAMYLCASSPTVGSLTEAFFGQGTRLTVV.